This T cell receptor beta chain was observed in a study of regulatory T cells in long-lasting Graves disease. A few counts support this clonotype. Its antigen remains unknown. Germline lookup yields CDR1 SEHNR and CDR2 FQNEAQ (reference sequence). The CDR3 consists of 13 residues. Deletions cut 5 bases from V and 6 bases from J, with 14 bases between. Overall study results and limits: With a few thousand shared public clonotypes, persistent patients exceeded new patients, who shared 950 to 1,000.

Regarding time point: persistent/refractory GD, antithyroid drugs over 5 years with positive TRAb. After RNA was extracted from PBMCs, the TCR library was made from it. Arm-PCR of CDR3 regions and iRepertoire HTBI primers were the basis on which TCR beta libraries were built. One entry per CDR3 protein results from TCRdb running MiXCR on the multiplex PCR reads. The repertoire holds 350,000 to 450,000 distinct CDR3 sequences, with about 21% as singletons. The receptor comes from a female donor with Graves disease. The chain links TRBV7-9 to TRBJ2-7; TRBD1 is a possible D gene (6 bases). The specimen comprised peripheral blood mononuclear cells (PBMCs), sampled when the disease was refractory, from a patient treated with antithyroid drugs. CDR3 protein: CASSRSARGEQYF. DNA of the CDR3: TGTGCCAGCAGCCGTTCAGCCAGGGGCGAGCAGTACTTC.